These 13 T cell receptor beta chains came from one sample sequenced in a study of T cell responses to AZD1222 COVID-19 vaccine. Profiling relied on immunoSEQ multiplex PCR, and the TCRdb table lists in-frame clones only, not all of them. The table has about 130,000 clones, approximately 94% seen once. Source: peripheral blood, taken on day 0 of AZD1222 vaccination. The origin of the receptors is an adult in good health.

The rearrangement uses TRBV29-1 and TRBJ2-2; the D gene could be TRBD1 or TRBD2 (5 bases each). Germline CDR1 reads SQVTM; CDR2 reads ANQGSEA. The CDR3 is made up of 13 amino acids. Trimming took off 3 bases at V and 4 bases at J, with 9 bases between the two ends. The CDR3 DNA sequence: TGCAGCGTTGAGGGGGAGCGCACCGGGGAGCTGTTTTTT. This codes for CSVEGERTGELFF.

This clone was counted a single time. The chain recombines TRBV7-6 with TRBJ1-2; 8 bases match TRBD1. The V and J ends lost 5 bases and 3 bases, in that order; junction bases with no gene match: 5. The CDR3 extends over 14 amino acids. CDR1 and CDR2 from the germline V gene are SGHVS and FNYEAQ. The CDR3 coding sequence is TGTGCCAGCAGCCCTGGACAGGGAGACTATGGCTACACCTTC. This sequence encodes CASSPGQGDYGYTF.

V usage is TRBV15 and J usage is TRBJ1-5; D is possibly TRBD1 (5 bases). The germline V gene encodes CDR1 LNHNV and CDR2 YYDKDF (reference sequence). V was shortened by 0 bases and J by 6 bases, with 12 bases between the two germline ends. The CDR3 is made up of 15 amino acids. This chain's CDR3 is CATSREVGGVQPQHF. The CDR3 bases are TGTGCCACCAGCAGAGAAGTAGGAGGGGTTCAGCCCCAGCATTTT.

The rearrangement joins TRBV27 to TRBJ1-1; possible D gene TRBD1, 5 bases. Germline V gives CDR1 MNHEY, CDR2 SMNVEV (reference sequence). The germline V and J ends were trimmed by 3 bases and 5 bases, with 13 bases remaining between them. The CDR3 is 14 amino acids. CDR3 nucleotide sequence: TGTGCCAGCAGTTTCAGACAGTCTCGAACTGAAGCTTTCTTT. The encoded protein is CASSFRQSRTEAFF.

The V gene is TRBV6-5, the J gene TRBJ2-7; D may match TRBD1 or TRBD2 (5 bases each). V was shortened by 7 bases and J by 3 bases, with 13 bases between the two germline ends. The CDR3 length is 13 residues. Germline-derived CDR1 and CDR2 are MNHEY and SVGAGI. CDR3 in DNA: TGTGCCAGCACCCACCGGGACGTCTACGAGCAGTACTTC. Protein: CASTHRDVYEQYF.

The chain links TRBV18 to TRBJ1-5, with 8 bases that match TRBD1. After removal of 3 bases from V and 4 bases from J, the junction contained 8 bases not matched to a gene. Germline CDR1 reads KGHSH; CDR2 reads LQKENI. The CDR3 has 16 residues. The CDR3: CASSPVAGQGNQPQHF. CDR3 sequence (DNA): TGTGCCAGCTCACCCGTTGCCGGACAGGGTAATCAGCCCCAGCATTTT.

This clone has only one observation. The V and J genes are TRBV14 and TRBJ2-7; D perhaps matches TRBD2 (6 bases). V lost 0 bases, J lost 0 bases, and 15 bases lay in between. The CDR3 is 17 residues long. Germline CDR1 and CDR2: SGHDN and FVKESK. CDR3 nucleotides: TGTGCCAGCAGCCAAGATGGGGGGACGGGGAGCTCCTACGAGCAGTACTTC. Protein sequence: CASSQDGGTGSSYEQYF. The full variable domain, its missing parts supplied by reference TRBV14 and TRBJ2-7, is EAGVTQFPSHSVIEKGQTVTLRCDPISGHDNLYWYRRVMGKEIKFLLHFVKESKQDESGMPNNRFLAERTGGTYSTLKVQPAELEDSGVYFCASSQDGGTGSSYEQYFGPGTRLTVT.

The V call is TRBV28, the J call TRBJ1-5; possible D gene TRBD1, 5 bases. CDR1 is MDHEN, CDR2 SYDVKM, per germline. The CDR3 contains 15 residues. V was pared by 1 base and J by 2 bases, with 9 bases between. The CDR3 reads CASSLLVGGNQPQHF. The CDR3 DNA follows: TGTGCCAGCAGTTTATTGGTAGGGGGCAATCAGCCCCAGCATTTT.

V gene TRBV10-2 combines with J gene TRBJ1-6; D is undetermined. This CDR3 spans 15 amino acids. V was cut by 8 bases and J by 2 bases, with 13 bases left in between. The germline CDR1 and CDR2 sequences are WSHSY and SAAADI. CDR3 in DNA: TGCGCCAGCTCCGCAGGTCACCCCTATAATTCACCCCTCCACTTT. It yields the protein CASSAGHPYNSPLHF.

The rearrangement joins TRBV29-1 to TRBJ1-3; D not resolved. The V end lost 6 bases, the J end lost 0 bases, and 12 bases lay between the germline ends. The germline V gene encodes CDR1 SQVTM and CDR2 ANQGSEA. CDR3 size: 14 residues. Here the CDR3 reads CSVVAGSSGNTIYF. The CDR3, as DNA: TGCAGCGTGGTTGCCGGGAGCTCTGGAAACACCATATATTTT.

Here the CDR3 DNA reads TGTGCCAGCAGCTTAGATCCCGCAGGGTCAAATGAGCAGTTCTTC. This codes for CASSLDPAGSNEQFF. The rearrangement joins TRBV11-3 to TRBJ2-1; weak D call: TRBD1 (5 bases). V was trimmed by 0 bases and J by 7 bases, leaving 13 bases between them. CDR1 is SGHNT and CDR2 is YENEEA in the germline V gene. The CDR3 length is 15 residues.

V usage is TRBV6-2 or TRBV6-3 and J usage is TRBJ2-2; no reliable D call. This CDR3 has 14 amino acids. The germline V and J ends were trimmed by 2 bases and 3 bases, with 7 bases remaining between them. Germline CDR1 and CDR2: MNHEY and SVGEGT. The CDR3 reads CASSYRPYTGELFF. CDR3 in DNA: TGTGCCAGCAGTTACCGGCCCTACACCGGGGAGCTGTTTTTT.

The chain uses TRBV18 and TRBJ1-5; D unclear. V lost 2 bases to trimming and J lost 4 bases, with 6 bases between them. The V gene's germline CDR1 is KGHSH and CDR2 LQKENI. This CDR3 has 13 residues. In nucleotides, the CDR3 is TGTGCCAGCTCACCAAGTCAGAATCAGCCCCAGCATTTT. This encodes CASSPSQNQPQHF.